This T cell receptor beta chain was sequenced for a study of monozygotic twins with inflammatory bowel disease (dated by TCRdb to about 2019). About the investigation overall: In total, 28 monozygotic twin pairs made up the full study: 19 Danish pairs, all IBD-discordant, plus nine German pairs, of which four were IBD-concordant and five were IBD-discordant. Within discordant pairs, disease-associated traits were sought mainly by comparing IBD patients with their genetically identical healthy co-twins. Each individual had, on average, about 151 000 unique TCRalpha sequences and 181 000 unique TCRbeta sequences available for analysis.

As to this clonotype: There is no known antigen for this receptor.

From each donor, an approximately 2.5 ml peripheral blood sample was collected into PAXgene tubes and stored at -80 degrees C. Total RNA was isolated from whole blood with the PAXgene blood miRNA kit on an automated QIAcube, without T cell sorting. Peripheral blood from monozygotic twin pairs, either concordant or discordant for inflammatory bowel disease, underwent deep TCRalpha and TCRbeta repertoire profiling that used unique molecular barcoding. Smoking habits were recorded for all twin pairs, and individuals were classified as current, former or never smokers. Broader findings and caveats from the paper: IBD patients had lower TCRbeta repertoire diversity, measured by the inverse Simpson index, than their healthy co-twins. Compared with healthy twins, IBD patients shared fewer clonotypes with other individuals, and the difference was most pronounced in patients with signs of disease activity. Background noise and inter-individual variability may have been introduced into the repertoires by the differing immunosuppressive treatments among patients. The results gave no support for a single strong signal or clonotype linked to IBD. Distinction between different T cell subtypes could not be achieved in the analysis. Repertoire similarity did not differ between concordant and discordant twins, possibly due to limited statistical power.

The library was obtained by 5' RACE. Each TCR library was prepared from 3,000 to 4,500 ng of total RNA. For each sample, cDNA synthesis with SMARTScribe reverse transcriptase was split into eight separate reactions. Unique molecular identifiers containing a 6-nucleotide sample barcode were introduced through template switching during cDNA synthesis. Two nested PCRs of approximately 16 and 9 cycles amplified the TCRalpha and TCRbeta cDNA, and bead purification followed each PCR. Before amplification, the cDNA was both treated with uracil DNA-glycosylase and purified with the QIAquick PCR purification kit. The second PCR added Illumina TruSeq-compatible adapters along with sample-specific barcodes. Library quality and concentration were checked on TapeStation and Qubit, and libraries were pooled at around 4.7 ng each. Pooled libraries were sequenced on an Illumina HiSeq2500 single-index Rapid Run with 2 x 100 bp reads and custom sequencing primers. Per the source publication's procedure: MiGEC version 1.2.6 was used for UMI-based consensus assembly, which corrected PCR and sequencing errors. MiXCR version 2.1.1 was used to carry out V(D)J alignment, clonotype assembly and CDR3 extraction. To normalise gene usage, clonotype sharing and MAIT/NKT TCR abundance, the top 1000, 10 000 and 20 000 clonotypes in each sample were analysed. Diversity was computed as the inverse Simpson index with the vegan R package after downsampling to 27 000 UMIs. Paired Mann-Whitney U tests on discordant twin pairs were used, with Benjamini-Hochberg multiple-testing correction. TCRdb reprocessed the reads and provides one entry for every CDR3 protein sequence; no DNA is given. What appears here as the V and J calls and clone size reflects TCRdb's work, not the paper's. The data table for this sample lists 93,000 or so distinct CDR3 sequences. Under 2.5% of the sample lies in the top ten.

CDR1 and CDR2, looked up from the germline V gene, are SQVTM and ANQGSEA. The CDR3 has 15 amino acids, counting the end cysteine and phenylalanine. No DNA sequence was recorded. The TCR was taken from a human donor with ulcerative colitis or Crohn's disease, or a healthy co-twin of an affected twin (not recorded which). The sequence joins TRBV29-1 to TRBJ2-1; as DNA is missing, the TRBD2 call by TCRdb cannot be tested. The sequenced material came from blood. The CDR3 region has the sequence CSVGRTSGRLNEQFF.